This T cell receptor beta chain was documented in a study of blood T cell repertoires in COVID-19. Study summary: From the United States, Italy and Spain came samples of acute and convalescent COVID-19. In each case, the material was cDNA or gDNA derived from T cells, B-cell-depleted T cells, or PBMCs.

Living in 24 US areas, the participants were between about 18 and 100 years of age. In assigning cohorts, the study relied on participant-reported clinical history. The repertoire was sequenced with immunoSEQ multiplex PCR; TCRdb's copy has only in-frame clones and lacks some. The sample consists of hundreds of thousands of clones, nearly 90% of them appearing once. The specimen sequenced was PBMCs or T cells enriched from blood (not recorded which). The clonotype was recovered from a woman between 18 and 29 years old with acute COVID-19.

The CDR3 here is CASRAGQGSKPPQHF. CDR3 nucleotide sequence: TGTGCCAGTAGGGCGGGACAGGGGAGTAAACCGCCCCAGCATTTT. The chain is built from TRBV19 and TRBJ1-5; TRBD1 matches 10 bases. CDR3 length equals 15 residues. The J segment lost 9 bases and the V segment lost 6 bases, leaving 11 bases of the junction unmatched. The germline V gene has CDR1 LNHDA and CDR2 SQIVND (reference sequence).